What follows are 25 T cell receptor beta chains derived from one specimen sequenced in a study of quantifying T cell responses using KT2 cells. Across the whole study: cDNA was made from DNase-treated RNA using alpha and beta constant primers.

A single-stranded UMI oligo with SP2 sequence was ligated to cDNA 3' ends. An equimolar mix of RC1.1 and RC1.2 primed the beta chain across TRBC1 and TRBC2. TCRdb fed the UMI-ligation and nested PCR reads into MiXCR, producing one record per CDR3 protein. This sample has tens of thousands of distinct CDR3 sequences, with roughly an eighth found just once. The sample comprised PBMCs spiked with cells of the T cell clone KT2. All receptors derive from a human donor.

The sample holds many counts of this clonotype. V usage is TRBV29-1 and J usage is TRBJ1-1; tentative D call: TRBD1 (6 bases). The V end was cut by 7 bases, the J end by 1 base, with 10 bases between. The length of the CDR3 is 12 residues. CDR1 and CDR2 (germline): SQVTM, ANQGSEA. The CDR3 DNA sequence: TGCAGCGCAGAACAGGGGAACACTGAAGCTTTCTTT. Translation: CSAEQGNTEAFF.

This clonotype was observed a handful of times. The CDR3 sequence is CASSLEGRDQETQYF. DNA for the CDR3: TGCGCCAGCAGCTTGGAGGGCCGCGACCAAGAGACCCAGTACTTC. The V gene is TRBV5-1, the J gene TRBJ2-5; D unresolved. The germline V and J ends were trimmed by 0 bases and 0 bases, with 9 bases remaining between them. The length of the CDR3 is 15 residues. The germline CDR1 and CDR2 sequences are SGHRS and YFSETQ.

This clonotype has just a few counts. This chain joins TRBV27 and TRBJ2-5, with D unresolved. The CDR3 length is 13 residues. V was clipped by 4 bases and J by 5 bases, with 11 bases between them. The germline V gene encodes CDR1 MNHEY and CDR2 SMNVEV (reference sequence). This CDR3 reads CASSSRWMETQYF. The CDR3, as DNA: TGTGCCAGCAGTTCCCGATGGATGGAGACCCAGTACTTC.

This clonotype was seen only once. This chain joins TRBV7-8 and TRBJ2-3; D may be TRBD2 (6 bases). The V end lost 0 bases, the J end lost 4 bases, and 11 bases lay between the germline ends. Germline V CDR1 and CDR2: SGHVS, FQNEAQ. The CDR3 contains 15 residues. CDR3 bases: TGTGCCAGCAGCTTAGCACGCGGGATTTCAGATACGCAGTATTTT. It codes for CASSLARGISDTQYF.

Only a few counts were recorded for this clonotype. The chain couples TRBV30 to TRBJ1-6; 8 nucleotides agree with TRBD1. Germline V gives CDR1 GTSNPN, CDR2 SVGIG (reference sequence). The CDR3 has 14 amino acids. Trimming at V came to 4 bases and at J to 14 bases, leaving 13 bases not matched to a gene. CDR3 nucleotide sequence: TGTGCCTGGAACGAGTGGACAGGGAGGGCAACCCTCCACTTT. It yields the protein CAWNEWTGRATLHF.

The chain has TRBV20-1 and TRBJ1-1, with D possibly matching TRBD1 (5 bases). CDR1 DFQATT and CDR2 SNEGSKA come from the germline V gene (reference sequence). The CDR3 loop spans 15 amino acids. Trimming shortened V by 1 base and J by 0 bases, and 12 bases separated the two germline ends. CDR3 loop: CSARGLGVMNTEAFF. As DNA, the CDR3 is TGCAGTGCTAGAGGTTTGGGGGTGATGAACACTGAAGCTTTCTTT.

This clonotype was counted only a few times. The chain combines TRBV6-2 or TRBV6-3 with TRBJ2-1; D is uncertain. The CDR3 is 15 amino acids. Germline CDR1 and CDR2: MNHEY and SVGEGT. Trimming cost V 6 bases and J 8 bases, with 20 bases left between them. CDR3 protein: CASSGASSLVDEQFF. The DNA of the CDR3 is TGTGCCAGCAGCGGAGCGAGTTCTCTGGTCGATGAGCAGTTCTTC.

This clonotype was seen many times. The chain uses TRBV4-1 and TRBJ2-3, with D unclear. Looked up from germline, CDR1 is MGHRA and CDR2 is YSYEKL. V shed 0 bases and J shed 0 bases, with 10 bases lying between them. The CDR3 is 16 residues long. CDR3 bases: TGCGCCAGCAGCCAAGATCAGACGTTGAGCACAGATACGCAGTATTTT. Its protein is CASSQDQTLSTDTQYF.

The chain uses TRBV4-2 and TRBJ2-1, with 10 bases aligning to TRBD1. The CDR3 covers 15 residues. The germline gives CDR1 LGHNA, CDR2 YNFKEQ. J was trimmed by 6 bases and V by 1 base; bases with no gene match: 3. For the CDR3, the DNA is TGTGCCAGCAGCCAAGGTTGGACAGGGGGCAATGAGCAGTTCTTC. As protein: CASSQGWTGGNEQFF.

The chain links TRBV21-1 to TRBJ1-6; the DNA was not compared with TRBD1, the D call given in the table. TRBV21-1 is termed a pseudogene. The CDR3 covers 16 residues. CDR3 DNA sequence: TGTGCCAGCAGCGCATGGGACAGGGAAAGTAATTCACCCCTCCACTTT. Encoded protein: CASSAWDRESNSPLHF.

This clonotype was observed many times. The chain carries TRBV15 and TRBJ1-2, with 8 bases identical to TRBD1. J was trimmed by 4 bases and V by 5 bases; bases with no gene match: 6. This CDR3 is built from 14 residues. Germline loops: CDR1 LNHNV, CDR2 YYDKDF (reference sequence). The CDR3 bases are TGTGCCACCAGCCGTGATCAGGGGGCCTATGGCTACACCTTC. Translating it yields CATSRDQGAYGYTF.

The CDR3 loop is CASSPSATEAFF. The DNA for the CDR3 is TGTGCCAGCAGCCCGAGTGCTACTGAAGCTTTCTTT. This rearrangement joins TRBV4-2 to TRBJ1-1; D ambiguous. The CDR3 covers 12 residues. The germline V gene encodes CDR1 LGHNA and CDR2 YNFKEQ. With 4 bases removed from V and 5 bases from J, the gap between germline ends came to 8 bases.

This clonotype was recorded a few times. The chain employs TRBV19 and TRBJ2-7; tentative D call: TRBD2 (6 bases). V was cut by 1 base and J by 2 bases, with 6 bases left in between. The germline gives CDR1 LNHDA, CDR2 SQIVND (reference sequence). The CDR3 is made up of 13 amino acids. The CDR3 here is CASSIAGAYEQYF. The CDR3 nucleotides read TGTGCCAGTAGTATAGCGGGGGCCTACGAGCAGTACTTC.

In its sample, this clonotype was seen a few times. This chain links TRBV7-3 with TRBJ2-1; D is perhaps TRBD2 (6 bases). The CDR3 is made up of 13 amino acids. The germline CDR1 and CDR2 sequences are SGHTA and FQGTGA. V gave up 3 bases and J gave up 10 bases, with 13 bases separating them. CDR3 protein: CASSFPGSHEQFF. The DNA for the CDR3 is TGTGCCAGCAGCTTCCCCGGGAGCCACGAGCAGTTCTTC.

A few counts support this clonotype. V gene TRBV12-3 or TRBV12-4 combines with J gene TRBJ2-1, with D perhaps TRBD1 (7 bases). The CDR3 contains 15 residues. Trimming cost V 7 bases and J 5 bases, with 18 bases left between them. Here the CDR3 reads CASIPGGTNNNEQFF. The CDR3, as DNA: TGTGCCAGCATCCCAGGGGGGACAAACAACAATGAGCAGTTCTTC.

V and J are TRBV7-9 and TRBJ2-7; 7 bases are shared with TRBD1. The germline V gene encodes CDR1 SEHNR and CDR2 FQNEAQ (reference sequence). The CDR3 covers 16 residues. Germline trimming cut 0 bases from V and 3 bases from J; bases unmatched to any gene: 8. CDR3 region: CASSLAKYGQVYEQYF. As DNA, the CDR3 is TGTGCCAGCAGCTTAGCGAAATACGGACAGGTCTACGAGCAGTACTTC.

This clonotype was seen at least ten times. The rearrangement uses TRBV27 and TRBJ1-5, with TRBD1 matching over 8 bases. The junction had 2 bases not matched to a gene; V was cut back by 1 base and J by 3 bases. In germline, CDR1 is MNHEY, CDR2 SMNVEV (reference sequence). This CDR3 region has 15 residues. The CDR3 DNA is TGTGCCAGCAGTTTATACAGGGGGTACAATCAGCCCCAGCATTTT. Its protein is CASSLYRGYNQPQHF.

This clonotype was seen repeatedly, ten times or more. This rearrangement joins TRBV24-1 to TRBJ2-5; D assignment may be TRBD1 or TRBD2 (5 bases each). Germline CDR1 is KGHDR and CDR2 is SFDVKD. This CDR3 is built from 13 residues. The V and J ends lost 3 bases and 1 base respectively, with 5 bases between them. CDR3 coding DNA: TGTGCCACCAGTGATGGGGGCCAAGAGACCCAGTACTTC. This encodes CATSDGGQETQYF.

The table lists this clonotype with a few counts. V usage is TRBV5-1 and J usage is TRBJ1-2; 8 nucleotides match TRBD1. CDR1 SGHRS and CDR2 YFSETQ come from the germline V gene. With V trimmed by 0 bases and J by 3 bases, 4 bases remained unmatched. This CDR3 has 15 amino acids. The CDR3 here is CASSLGGQVYYGYTF. In nucleotides, the CDR3 is TGCGCCAGCAGCTTGGGGGGACAGGTCTACTATGGCTACACCTTC.

In its sample, this clonotype was seen a few times. V is TRBV5-1 and J is TRBJ1-1; 12 nucleotides match TRBD1. CDR3 length equals 16 residues. J lost 4 bases, V lost 4 bases, and 8 bases had no gene match. Germline V gene lookup returns CDR1 SGHRS and CDR2 YFSETQ. CDR3 protein: CASSRRDRGLATEAFF. For the CDR3, the DNA is TGCGCCAGCAGCAGACGGGACAGGGGGCTAGCCACTGAAGCTTTCTTT.

This clonotype occurred a few times. The gene calls are TRBV15 and TRBJ2-6, with a tentative D call TRBD1 (6 bases). CDR3 length equals 17 residues. Germline V gives CDR1 LNHNV, CDR2 YYDKDF (reference sequence). Trimming removed 5 bases at V and 0 bases at J, with 14 bases between. The CDR3 region is CATSVRGNPSGANVLTF. The CDR3 DNA sequence: TGTGCCACCAGCGTCAGGGGTAACCCCTCTGGGGCCAACGTCCTGACTTTC.

This clonotype appeared a few times. This chain uses TRBV10-3 with TRBJ2-7; tentatively, D is TRBD1 (6 bases). Germline CDR1 ENHRY, CDR2 SYGVKD. Between the trimmed V and J ends, which lost 9 bases and 6 bases, there was a span of 15 bases. This CDR3 has 12 amino acids. CDR3 DNA sequence: TGTGCCATGGGTTACAGGGATGGCGAGCAGTACTTC. Translated: CAMGYRDGEQYF.

The sample holds many counts of this clonotype. This chain's CDR3 is CSVVGASLNYGYTF. CDR3 nucleotides: TGCAGCGTTGTGGGGGCCAGCCTCAACTATGGCTACACCTTC. The chain uses TRBV29-1 and TRBJ1-2, with D maybe TRBD1 (6 bases). V lost 4 bases and J lost 2, with 14 bases in between. Germline CDR1 SQVTM, CDR2 ANQGSEA. CDR3 size: 14 residues. The full variable domain, its missing parts supplied by reference TRBV29-1 and TRBJ1-2, is SAVISQKPSRDICQRGTSLTIQCQVDSQVTMMFWYRQQPGQSLTLIATANQGSEATYESGFVIDKFPISRPNLTFSTLTVSNMSPEDSSIYLCSVVGASLNYGYTFGSGTRLTVV.

The chain is built from TRBV27 and TRBJ1-1; 10 bases are shared with TRBD1. Germline loops: CDR1 MNHEY, CDR2 SMNVEV (reference sequence). The ends lost 5 bases at V and 11 bases at J; junction bases unmatched: 14. CDR3 length equals 15 residues. CDR3 amino acids: CASSPSGTGAVWAFF. The CDR3 nucleotides read TGTGCCAGCAGTCCTTCCGGGACAGGGGCGGTTTGGGCTTTCTTT.

This clonotype was seen more than once but under ten times. This sequence joins TRBV7-9 and TRBJ1-2, with TRBD1 as a possible D gene (5 bases). This CDR3 contains 13 residues. V lost 7 bases and J lost 7, with 16 bases in between. Germline CDR1 is SEHNR and CDR2 is FQNEAQ (reference sequence). CDR3 in amino acids: CASIGRGFSGYTF. For the CDR3, the DNA is TGTGCCAGCATCGGTCGGGGCTTCTCTGGCTACACCTTC. Together with reference TRBV7-9 and TRBJ1-2, the CDR3 gives the full variable domain: DTGVSQNPRHKITKRGQNVTFRCDPISEHNRLYWYRQTLGQGPEFLTYFQNEAQLEKSRLLSDRFSAERPKGSFSTLEIQRTEQGDSAMYLCASIGRGFSGYTFGSGTRLTVV.